These 18 T cell receptor beta chains were all obtained from the same sample, sequenced in a study of CD8 T cells in ankylosing spondylitis. TCRdb re-derived calls from the 5' RACE reads in MiXCR, one entry per CDR3 protein. The sample includes 250,000 or so distinct CDR3 sequences, roughly a tenth of them seen just once. Specimen: blood, either unsorted or a sorted T cell fraction (not recorded which). These TCRs come from a male donor with ankylosing spondylitis or in good health (not recorded which).

This clonotype appeared a few times. The chain combines TRBV7-2 with TRBJ1-5; D may be TRBD1 (6 bases). The CDR3 runs 14 residues. The germline V gene has CDR1 SGHTA and CDR2 FQGNSA. Between the trimmed V and J ends, which lost 4 bases and 2 bases, there was a span of 9 bases. The CDR3 DNA sequence: TGTGCCAGCAGCTACAGGGAGGGCAATCAGCCCCAGCATTTT. It yields the protein CASSYREGNQPQHF.

This clonotype occurred many times. The chain links TRBV12-3 or TRBV12-4 to TRBJ1-6; 7 nucleotides line up with TRBD1. CDR3 length equals 15 residues. J lost 10 bases, V lost 6 bases, and 12 bases had no gene match. The CDR3 nucleotides read TGTGCCAGCAGGGATCGACAGGGACTAGAATCACCCCTCCACTTT. This translates into CASRDRQGLESPLHF.

This clonotype was counted many times. The V and J genes are TRBV6-1 and TRBJ2-1; 8 nucleotides align to TRBD2. CDR1 MNHNS and CDR2 SASEGT come from the germline V gene. The CDR3 covers 14 residues. With V trimmed by 6 bases and J by 8 bases, 9 bases remained unmatched. The DNA of the CDR3 is TGTGCCAGCAGCCCTACTCGGGGGGGGGATGAGCAGTTCTTC. This encodes CASSPTRGGDEQFF.

The chain uses TRBV9 and TRBJ1-1; D is perhaps TRBD1 (6 bases). V lost 5 bases, J lost 3 bases, and 11 bases lay in between. Germline-derived CDR1 and CDR2 are SGDLS and YYNGEE. The CDR3 sequence is 13 residues long. CDR3 loop: CASSAGDYTEAFF. The CDR3 region has the DNA TGTGCCAGCAGTGCAGGGGATTACACTGAAGCTTTCTTT.

This clonotype was observed a handful of times. CDR3 loop: CASSGREGDTEAFF. The CDR3 bases are TGTGCCAGCAGTGGCCGGGAGGGAGACACTGAAGCTTTCTTT. The chain joins TRBV27 to TRBJ1-1; no reliable D call. V dropped 5 bases and J dropped 3 bases, with 13 bases sitting between them. The CDR3 length is 14 residues. CDR1 and CDR2 (germline): MNHEY, SMNVEV (reference sequence).

This clonotype was seen repeatedly, ten times or more. The V and J genes are TRBV7-9 and TRBJ2-3; D perhaps matches TRBD1 (6 bases). Per the germline V gene, CDR1 is SEHNR and CDR2 is FQNEAQ (reference sequence). Trimming removed 4 bases from V and 6 bases from J, with 17 bases in between. The CDR3 has 15 amino acids. The CDR3 is CASSSTTDRPDTQYF. The DNA for the CDR3 is TGTGCCAGCAGCTCAACTACCGACAGGCCGGATACGCAGTATTTT.

In this sample, this clonotype turned up many times. V is TRBV19 and J is TRBJ2-1; 8 nucleotides agree with TRBD2. This CDR3 contains 12 residues. In germline, CDR1 is LNHDA, CDR2 SQIVND (reference sequence). V dropped 9 bases and J dropped 7; count of bases not matched to a gene: 5. As DNA, the CDR3 is TGTGCCAGCCGGACGGGGGGGAATGAGCAGTTCTTC. It translates to CASRTGGNEQFF.

This clonotype has at least ten counts. This rearrangement joins TRBV6-5 to TRBJ2-7, with 9 bases aligning to TRBD2. V trimming: 0 bases; J trimming: 2 bases; junction bases outside the gene matches: 5. CDR1 and CDR2 (germline): MNHEY, SVGAGI. This CDR3 has 16 amino acids. DNA for the CDR3: TGTGCCAGCAGTTACTCCAGCGGGAGGACCCCCTACGAGCAGTACTTC. Encoded protein: CASSYSSGRTPYEQYF.

This clonotype was counted only a few times. The rearrangement joins TRBV5-6 to TRBJ2-7; no clear D. Trimming cost V 0 bases and J 0 bases, with 4 bases left between them. Germline CDR1 SGHDT, CDR2 YYEEEE. This CDR3 comprises 13 residues. CDR3 in amino acids: CASSLVPSYEQYF. CDR3 sequence (DNA): TGTGCCAGCAGCTTGGTTCCCTCCTACGAGCAGTACTTC.

The sample holds many counts of this clonotype. The V call is TRBV30, the J call TRBJ2-1; no clear D gene. Between the trimmed V and J ends, which lost 4 bases and 5 bases, there was a span of 9 bases. CDR1 GTSNPN and CDR2 SVGIG come from the germline V gene (reference sequence). The CDR3 extends over 12 amino acids. CDR3 in amino acids: CAWNPRDNEQFF. The CDR3 coding sequence is TGTGCCTGGAACCCCCGGGACAATGAGCAGTTCTTC.

At least ten counts were recorded for this clonotype. The J gene is TRBJ2-5, the V gene TRBV12-3 or TRBV12-4; no firm D call. V was cut by 4 bases and J by 4 bases, with 16 bases left in between. This CDR3 is built from 15 residues. The CDR3, as DNA: TGTGCCAGCAGTTCAGGAACCGAGTACAGAGAGACCCAGTACTTC. Translated: CASSSGTEYRETQYF.

Ten or more counts support this clonotype. V usage is TRBV18 and J usage is TRBJ1-1, with a possible D match to TRBD1 (6 bases). CDR1 is KGHSH and CDR2 is LQKENI in the germline V gene. Trimming stripped 5 bases from V and 1 base from J, with 8 bases between. This CDR3 has 13 amino acids. CDR3 sequence: CASSEGGNTEAFF. DNA of the CDR3: TGTGCCAGCTCAGAAGGGGGGAACACTGAAGCTTTCTTT.

As concerns this clonotype: A much more abundant neighbour one base away suggests this may be a read error. This chain links TRBV10-3 with TRBJ2-1; TRBD2 matches at 10 bases. Germline V gene sequence: CDR1 ENHRY, CDR2 SYGVKD. There are 16 residues in the CDR3. CDR3 residues: CATSISGGSSYNEQFF. DNA for the CDR3: TGTGCCACCAGTATTAGCGGGGGGAGCTCCTACAATGAGCAGTTCTTC.

This clonotype was picked up a small number of times. J is TRBJ2-1 and V is TRBV4-2; 9 bases are shared with TRBD2. CDR3 size: 13 residues. Germline V CDR1 and CDR2: LGHNA, YNFKEQ. V was clipped by 4 bases and J by 14 bases; unmatched bases: 9. The CDR3 nucleotides are TGTGCCAGCAGCCCGTATACTAGCGGGTTAGAGTTCTTC. Translated, it gives CASSPYTSGLEFF.

This clonotype showed up many times. This chain uses TRBV4-1 with TRBJ2-6; no clear D. Germline assignment: CDR1 MGHRA and CDR2 YSYEKL. This CDR3 has 17 amino acids. The ends were cut back, 0 bases at V and 0 bases at J, with 9 bases in the middle. The CDR3 here is CASSQEDATSGANVLTF. DNA of the CDR3: TGCGCCAGCAGCCAAGAGGACGCAACCTCTGGGGCCAACGTCCTGACTTTC.

This clonotype occurred many times. The V call is TRBV5-1, the J call TRBJ1-5; maybe TRBD1 (6 bases). The V and J ends lost 0 bases and 10 bases respectively, with 14 bases between them. CDR1 SGHRS and CDR2 YFSETQ come from the germline V gene. The CDR3 has 14 residues. CDR3 sequence: CASSLAGGGHPQHF. CDR3 in DNA: TGCGCCAGCAGCTTGGCGGGGGGCGGTCACCCCCAGCATTTT.

The table lists this clonotype with many counts. The V call is TRBV5-1, the J call TRBJ2-1, with a weak D call TRBD2 (5 bases). Trimming pared 4 bases from V and 3 bases from J, leaving 20 bases between. Per germline, CDR1 SGHRS and CDR2 YFSETQ. The CDR3 sequence is 17 residues long. CDR3 coding DNA: TGCGCCAGCAGCCGGGGTAGAGCGGAGAGTCTCTACAATGAGCAGTTCTTC. As protein: CASSRGRAESLYNEQFF. The whole variable domain, filled in from reference TRBV5-1 and TRBJ2-1, reads KAGVTQTPRYLIKTRGQQVTLSCSPISGHRSVSWYQQTPGQGLQFLFEYFSETQRNKGNFPGRFSGRQFSNSRSEMNVSTLELGDSALYLCASSRGRAESLYNEQFFGPGTRLTVL.

This clonotype occurred many times. The chain is built from TRBV14 and TRBJ2-1; D perhaps matches TRBD2 (6 bases). The CDR3 runs to 15 residues. V was cut by 5 bases and J by 4 bases, with 15 bases left in between. CDR1 is SGHDN, CDR2 FVKESK, per germline. Here the CDR3 reads CASSSLGGLYNEQFF. In DNA form, the CDR3 reads TGTGCCAGCAGCTCTCTCGGGGGATTGTACAATGAGCAGTTCTTC.